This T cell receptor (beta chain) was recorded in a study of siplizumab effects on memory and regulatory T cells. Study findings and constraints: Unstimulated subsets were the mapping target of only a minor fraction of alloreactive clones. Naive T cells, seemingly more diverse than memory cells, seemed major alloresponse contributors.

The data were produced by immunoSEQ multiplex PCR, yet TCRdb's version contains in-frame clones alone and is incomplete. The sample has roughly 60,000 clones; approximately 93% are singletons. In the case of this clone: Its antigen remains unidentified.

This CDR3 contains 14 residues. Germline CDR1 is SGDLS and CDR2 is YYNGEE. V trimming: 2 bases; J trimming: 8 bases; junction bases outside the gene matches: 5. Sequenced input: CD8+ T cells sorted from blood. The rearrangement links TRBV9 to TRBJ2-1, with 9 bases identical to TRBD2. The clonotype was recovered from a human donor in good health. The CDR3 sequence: CASSVGGRVYEQFF. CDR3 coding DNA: TGTGCCAGCAGCGTGGGCGGGAGGGTCTATGAGCAGTTCTTC.